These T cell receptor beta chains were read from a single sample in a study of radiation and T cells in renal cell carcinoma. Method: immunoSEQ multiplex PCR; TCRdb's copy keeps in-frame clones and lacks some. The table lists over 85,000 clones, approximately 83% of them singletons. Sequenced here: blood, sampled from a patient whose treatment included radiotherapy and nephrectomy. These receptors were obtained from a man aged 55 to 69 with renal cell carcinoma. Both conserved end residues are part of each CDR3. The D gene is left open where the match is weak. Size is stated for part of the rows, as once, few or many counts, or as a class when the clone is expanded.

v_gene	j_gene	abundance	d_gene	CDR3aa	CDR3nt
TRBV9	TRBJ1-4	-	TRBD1	CASSLRDRGTNEKLFF	TGTGCCAGCAGCCTCCGGGACAGGGGAACTAATGAAAAACTGTTTTTT
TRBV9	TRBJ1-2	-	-	CASSVLGGYGYTF	TGTGCCAGCAGCGTCCTCGGCGGCTATGGCTACACCTTC
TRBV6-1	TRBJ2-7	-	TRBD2	CASSARGSQDEQYF	TGTGCCAGCAGTGCTCGCGGGAGTCAGGACGAGCAGTACTTC
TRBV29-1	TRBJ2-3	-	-	CSVEPGRGTDTQYF	TGCAGCGTTGAGCCGGGACGAGGCACAGATACGCAGTATTTT
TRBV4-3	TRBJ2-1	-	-	CASSQGIAYNEQFF	TGCGCCAGCAGCCAAGGGATAGCGTACAATGAGCAGTTCTTC
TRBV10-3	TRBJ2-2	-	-	CAIRQYTGELFF	TGTGCCATCAGACAATACACCGGGGAGCTGTTTTTT
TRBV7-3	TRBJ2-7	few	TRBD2	CASSPVAGGIEQYF	TGTGCCAGCAGTCCGGTAGCGGGAGGAATCGAGCAGTACTTC
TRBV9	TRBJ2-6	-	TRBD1	CASSVATGQGNSGANVLTF	TGTGCCAGCAGCGTAGCGACGGGACAGGGCAACTCTGGGGCCAACGTCCTGACTTTC
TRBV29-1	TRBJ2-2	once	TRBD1	CNRGGQGVAGELFF	TGCAACCGCGGGGGACAGGGTGTCGCCGGGGAGCTGTTTTTT
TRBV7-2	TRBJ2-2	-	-	CASSLGLGPTGELFF	TGTGCCAGCAGCTTAGGTCTAGGCCCCACCGGGGAGCTGTTTTTT
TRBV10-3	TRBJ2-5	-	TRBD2	CATLGPGTSGSAETQYF	TGTGCCACCCTCGGCCCCGGGACTAGCGGTTCAGCAGAGACCCAGTACTTC
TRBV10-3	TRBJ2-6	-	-	CAISDGSSGANVLTF	TGTGCCATCAGTGACGGGAGCTCTGGGGCCAACGTCCTGACTTTC
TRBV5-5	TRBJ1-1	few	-	CASSARNTEAFF	TGTGCCAGCAGCGCTCGTAACACTGAAGCTTTCTTT
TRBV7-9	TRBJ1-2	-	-	CASSLTFGDYGYTF	TGTGCCAGCAGCTTAACCTTCGGGGACTATGGCTACACCTTC
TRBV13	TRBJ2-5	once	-	CASSLGTARETQYF	TGTGCCAGCAGCTTAGGTACGGCGAGAGAGACCCAGTACTTC
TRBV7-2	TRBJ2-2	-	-	CASSLAGGSTTGELFF	TGTGCCAGCAGCTTAGCGGGGGGTAGCACGACCGGGGAGCTGTTTTTT
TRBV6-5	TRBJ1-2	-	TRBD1	CASSSRGGGYTF	TGTGCCAGCAGTTCCAGGGGGGGCGGCTACACCTTC
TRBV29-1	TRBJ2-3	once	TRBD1	CSVEFGQGAPDTQYF	TGCAGCGTTGAGTTCGGACAGGGGGCGCCAGATACGCAGTATTTT
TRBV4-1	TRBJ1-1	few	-	CASSQRQLEMNTEAFF	TGCGCCAGCAGCCAGCGGCAGCTGGAAATGAACACTGAAGCTTTCTTT
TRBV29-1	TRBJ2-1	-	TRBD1	CSVGDRGHNEQFF	TGCAGCGTCGGGGACAGGGGCCACAATGAGCAGTTCTTC
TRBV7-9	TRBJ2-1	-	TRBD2	CASSLFPAGGPYGEQFF	TGTGCCAGCAGCTTATTTCCAGCGGGAGGGCCCTACGGTGAGCAGTTCTTC
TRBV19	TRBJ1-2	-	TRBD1	CASSTGTAPNYGYTF	TGTGCCAGTAGTACTGGGACAGCCCCTAACTATGGCTACACCTTC
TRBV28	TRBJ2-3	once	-	CASIQWGTDTQYF	TGTGCCAGCATCCAATGGGGGACAGATACGCAGTATTTT
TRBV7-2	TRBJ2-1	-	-	CASSLVGNEQFF	TGTGCCAGCAGCTTAGTTGGCAATGAGCAGTTCTTC
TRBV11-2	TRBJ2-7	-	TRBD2	CASSLDRTSGDEQYF	TGTGCCAGCAGCTTAGATCGGACTAGCGGGGATGAGCAGTACTTC
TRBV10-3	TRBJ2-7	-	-	CAISESKVPYEQYF	TGTGCCATCAGTGAGTCGAAAGTCCCCTACGAGCAGTACTTC
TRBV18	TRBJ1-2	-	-	CASSPRRARADGYTF	TGTGCCAGCTCACCACGAAGGGCCCGCGCGGATGGCTACACCTTC
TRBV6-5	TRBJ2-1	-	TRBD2	CASTRPGLSEQFF	TGTGCCAGCACTAGACCGGGACTATCAGAGCAGTTCTTC
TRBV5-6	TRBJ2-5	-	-	CASSLVSETQYF	TGTGCCAGCAGCTTGGTATCGGAGACCCAGTACTTC
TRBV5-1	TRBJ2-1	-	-	CASSLVGEQFF	TGCGCCAGCAGCTTGGTAGGCGAGCAGTTCTTC
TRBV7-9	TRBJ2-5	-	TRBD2	CASSLAGTSGMETQYF	TGTGCCAGCAGCTTAGCCGGGACTAGCGGGATGGAGACCCAGTACTTC
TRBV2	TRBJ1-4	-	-	CASIPLMGGGEKLFF	TGTGCCAGCATCCCACTGATGGGGGGGGGAGAAAAACTGTTTTTT
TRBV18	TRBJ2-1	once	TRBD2	CASSPSPGTRSDNEQFF	TGTGCCAGCTCACCAAGTCCCGGGACTAGGTCTGACAATGAGCAGTTCTTC
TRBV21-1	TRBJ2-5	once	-	CASVKEIKETQYF	TGTGCCAGCGTCAAGGAAATTAAGGAGACCCAGTACTTC
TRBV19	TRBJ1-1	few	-	CASKGLGTEAFF	TGTGCCAGTAAGGGGCTGGGCACTGAAGCTTTCTTT
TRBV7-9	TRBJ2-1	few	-	CASSLAWEKGDLEQFF	TGTGCCAGCAGCTTAGCTTGGGAGAAGGGCGACCTTGAGCAGTTCTTC
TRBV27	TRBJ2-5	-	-	CASRGGGGETQYF	TGTGCCAGCAGGGGCGGGGGCGGGGAGACCCAGTACTTC
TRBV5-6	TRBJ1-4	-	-	CASTQQATNEKLFF	TGTGCCAGCACCCAACAAGCAACTAATGAAAAACTGTTTTTT
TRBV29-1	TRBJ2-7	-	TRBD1	CSVQGGQGASYEQYF	TGCAGCGTCCAAGGGGGACAGGGGGCCTCCTACGAGCAGTACTTC
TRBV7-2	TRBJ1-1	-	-	CASSYIRGIGNTEAFF	TGTGCCAGCAGTTATATCAGGGGAATCGGGAACACTGAAGCTTTCTTT